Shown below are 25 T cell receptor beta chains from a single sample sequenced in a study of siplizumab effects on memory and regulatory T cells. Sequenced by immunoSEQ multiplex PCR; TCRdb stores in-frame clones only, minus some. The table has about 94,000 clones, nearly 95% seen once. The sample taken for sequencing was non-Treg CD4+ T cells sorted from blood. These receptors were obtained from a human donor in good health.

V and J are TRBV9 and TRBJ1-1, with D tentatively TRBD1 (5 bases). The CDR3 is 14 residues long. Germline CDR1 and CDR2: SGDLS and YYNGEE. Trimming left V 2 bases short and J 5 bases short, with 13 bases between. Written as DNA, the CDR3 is TGTGCCAGCAGCGTGGGACCGTCTGATACTGAAGCTTTCTTT. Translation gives CASSVGPSDTEAFF.

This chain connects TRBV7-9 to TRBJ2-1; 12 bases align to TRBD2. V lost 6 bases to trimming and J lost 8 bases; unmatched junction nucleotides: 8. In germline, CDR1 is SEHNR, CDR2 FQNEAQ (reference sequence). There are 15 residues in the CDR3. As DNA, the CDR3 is TGTGCCAGCAGTTTTCTAGCGGGGGGGCCGCATGAGCAGTTCTTC. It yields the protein CASSFLAGGPHEQFF.

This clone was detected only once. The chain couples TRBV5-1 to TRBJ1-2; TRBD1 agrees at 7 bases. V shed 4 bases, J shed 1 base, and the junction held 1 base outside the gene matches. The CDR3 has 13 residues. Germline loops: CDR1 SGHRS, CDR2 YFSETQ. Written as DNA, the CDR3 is TGCGCCAGCAGCAGGGACAGTAACTATGGCTACACCTTC. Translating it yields CASSRDSNYGYTF.

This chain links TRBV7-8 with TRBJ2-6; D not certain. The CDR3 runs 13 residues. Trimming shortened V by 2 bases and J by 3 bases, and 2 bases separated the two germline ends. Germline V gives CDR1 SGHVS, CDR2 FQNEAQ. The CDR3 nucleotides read TGTGCCAGCAGCTTACGTGGGGCCAACGTCCTGACTTTC. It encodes CASSLRGANVLTF.

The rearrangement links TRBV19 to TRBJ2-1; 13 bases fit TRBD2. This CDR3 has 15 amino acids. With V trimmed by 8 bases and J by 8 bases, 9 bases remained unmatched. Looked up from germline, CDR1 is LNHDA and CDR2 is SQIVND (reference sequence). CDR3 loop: CASASLAGGGDEQFF. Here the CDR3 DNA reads TGTGCCAGTGCCTCACTAGCGGGAGGGGGGGATGAGCAGTTCTTC.

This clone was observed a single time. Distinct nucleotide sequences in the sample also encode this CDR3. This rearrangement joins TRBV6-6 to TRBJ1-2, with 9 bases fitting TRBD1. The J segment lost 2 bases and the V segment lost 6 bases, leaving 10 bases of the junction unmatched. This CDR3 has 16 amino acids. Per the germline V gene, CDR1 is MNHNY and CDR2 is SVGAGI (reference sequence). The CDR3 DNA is TGTGCCAGCAGCTACACGGGGGACAGGGACAACTATGGCTACACCTTC. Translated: CASSYTGDRDNYGYTF.

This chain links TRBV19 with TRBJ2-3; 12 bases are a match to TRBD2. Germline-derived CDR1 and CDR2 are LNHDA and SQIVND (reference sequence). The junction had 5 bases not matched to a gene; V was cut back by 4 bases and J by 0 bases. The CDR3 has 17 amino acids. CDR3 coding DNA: TGTGCCAGTAGTAGGACTAGCGGGGTGACTAGCACAGATACGCAGTATTTT. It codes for CASSRTSGVTSTDTQYF.

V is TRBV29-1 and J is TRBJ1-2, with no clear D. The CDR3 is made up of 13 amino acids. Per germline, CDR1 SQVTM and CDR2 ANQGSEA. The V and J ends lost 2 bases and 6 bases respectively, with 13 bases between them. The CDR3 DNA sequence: TGCAGCGTTGAACAGCCCCCAGAGGATGGCTACACCTTC. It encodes CSVEQPPEDGYTF.

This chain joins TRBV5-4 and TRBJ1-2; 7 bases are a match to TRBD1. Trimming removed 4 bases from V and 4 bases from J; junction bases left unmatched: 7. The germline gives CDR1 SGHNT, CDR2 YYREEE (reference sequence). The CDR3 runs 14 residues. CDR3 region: CASSRRDSSYGYTF. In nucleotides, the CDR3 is TGTGCCAGCAGCCGGAGGGACAGCAGCTATGGCTACACCTTC. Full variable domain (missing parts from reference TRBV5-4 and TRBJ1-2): ETGVTQSPTHLIKTRGQQVTLRCSSQSGHNTVSWYQQALGQGPQFIFQYYREEENGRGNFPPRFSGLQFPNYSSELNVNALELDDSALYLCASSRRDSSYGYTFGSGTRLTVV.

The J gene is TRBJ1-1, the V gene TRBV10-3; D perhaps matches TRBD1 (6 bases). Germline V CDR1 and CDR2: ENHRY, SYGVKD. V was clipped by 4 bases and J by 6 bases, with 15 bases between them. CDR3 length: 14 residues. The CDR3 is CAISGILGGSEAFF. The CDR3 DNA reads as TGTGCCATCAGTGGTATTCTTGGGGGCTCTGAAGCTTTCTTT.

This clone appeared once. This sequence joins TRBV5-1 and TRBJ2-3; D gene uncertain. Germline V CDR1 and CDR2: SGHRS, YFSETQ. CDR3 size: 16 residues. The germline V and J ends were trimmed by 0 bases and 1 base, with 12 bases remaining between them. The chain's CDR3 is CASSLVSGSGTDTQYF. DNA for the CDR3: TGCGCCAGCAGCTTGGTCTCCGGCAGCGGCACAGATACGCAGTATTTT. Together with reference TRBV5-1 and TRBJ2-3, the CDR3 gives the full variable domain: KAGVTQTPRYLIKTRGQQVTLSCSPISGHRSVSWYQQTPGQGLQFLFEYFSETQRNKGNFPGRFSGRQFSNSRSEMNVSTLELGDSALYLCASSLVSGSGTDTQYFGPGTRLTVL.

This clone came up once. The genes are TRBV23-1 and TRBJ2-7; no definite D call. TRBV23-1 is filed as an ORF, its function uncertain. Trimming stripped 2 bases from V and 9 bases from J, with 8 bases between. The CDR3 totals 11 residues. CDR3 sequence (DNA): TGCGCCAGCAGTCAAAGGTGTCCGCAGTACTTC. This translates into CASSQRCPQYF.

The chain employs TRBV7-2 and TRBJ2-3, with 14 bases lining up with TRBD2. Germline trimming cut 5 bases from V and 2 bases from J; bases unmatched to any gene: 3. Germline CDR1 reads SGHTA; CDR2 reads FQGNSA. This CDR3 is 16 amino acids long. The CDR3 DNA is TGTGCCAGCAGCCCGGGACTAGCGGGAGACACAGATACGCAGTATTTT. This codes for CASSPGLAGDTDTQYF.

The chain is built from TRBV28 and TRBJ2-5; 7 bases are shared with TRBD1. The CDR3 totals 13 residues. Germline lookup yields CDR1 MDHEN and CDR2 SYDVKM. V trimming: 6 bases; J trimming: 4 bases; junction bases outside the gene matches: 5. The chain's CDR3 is CASRATGRETQYF. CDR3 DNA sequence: TGTGCCAGCAGGGCGACAGGGAGAGAGACCCAGTACTTC.

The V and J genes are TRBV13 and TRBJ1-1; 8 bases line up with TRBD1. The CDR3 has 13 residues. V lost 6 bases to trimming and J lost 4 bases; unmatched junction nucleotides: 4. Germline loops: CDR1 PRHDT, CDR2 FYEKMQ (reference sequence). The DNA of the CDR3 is TGTGCCAGCAGTTATACAGGGGGCACTGAAGCTTTCTTT. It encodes CASSYTGGTEAFF.

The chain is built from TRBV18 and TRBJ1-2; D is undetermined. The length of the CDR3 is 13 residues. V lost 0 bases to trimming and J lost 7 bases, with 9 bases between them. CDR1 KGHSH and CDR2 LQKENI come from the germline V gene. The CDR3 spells CASSPPNGVGYTF. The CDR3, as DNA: TGTGCCAGCTCACCACCGAACGGGGTTGGCTACACCTTC.

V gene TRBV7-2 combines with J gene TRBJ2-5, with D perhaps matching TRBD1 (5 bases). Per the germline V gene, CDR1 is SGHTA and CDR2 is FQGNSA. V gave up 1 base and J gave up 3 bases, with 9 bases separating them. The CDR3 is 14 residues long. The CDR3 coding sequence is TGTGCCAGCAGCTTAGTTCCAGGGAAAGAGACCCAGTACTTC. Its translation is CASSLVPGKETQYF.

The CDR3 protein is CASSPAGRSKGYTF. The CDR3 DNA sequence: TGTGCCAGCAGCCCGGCGGGGAGATCTAAGGGCTACACCTTC. This chain joins TRBV7-9 and TRBJ1-2; D not certain. V shed 5 bases and J shed 8 bases, with 18 bases lying between them. Germline assignment: CDR1 SEHNR and CDR2 FQNEAQ (reference sequence). The CDR3 contains 14 residues.

The CDR3 sequence: CASSPFLAGGPTDTQYF. The CDR3 DNA follows: TGTGCCAGCAGTCCCTTCCTAGCGGGAGGGCCGACAGATACGCAGTATTTT. The chain carries TRBV7-2 and TRBJ2-3, with TRBD2 matching over 12 bases. Germline V lookup: CDR1 SGHTA, CDR2 FQGNSA. The CDR3 length is 17 residues. V lost 6 bases, J lost 3 bases, and 10 bases stayed unmatched.

The CDR3 loop reads CSARGGQPQHF. Written as DNA, the CDR3 is TGCAGTGCTAGAGGTGGTCAGCCCCAGCATTTT. This chain uses TRBV20-1 with TRBJ1-5, with D hard to call. V lost 1 base, J lost 6 bases, and 4 bases lay in between. Looked up from germline, CDR1 is DFQATT and CDR2 is SNEGSKA (reference sequence). CDR3 size: 11 residues.

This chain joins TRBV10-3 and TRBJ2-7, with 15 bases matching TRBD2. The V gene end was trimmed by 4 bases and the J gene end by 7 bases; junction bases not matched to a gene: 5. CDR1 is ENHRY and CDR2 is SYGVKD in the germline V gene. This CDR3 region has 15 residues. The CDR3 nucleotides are TGTGCCATCAGTGGGACTAGCGGGGGGGCTCGGGAGCAGTACTTC. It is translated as CAISGTSGGAREQYF.

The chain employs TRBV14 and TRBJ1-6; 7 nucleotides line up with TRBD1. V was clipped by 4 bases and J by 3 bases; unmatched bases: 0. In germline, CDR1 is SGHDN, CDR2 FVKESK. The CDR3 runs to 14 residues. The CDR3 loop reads CASSPGGYNSPLHF. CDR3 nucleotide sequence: TGTGCCAGCAGCCCAGGGGGCTATAATTCACCCCTCCACTTT. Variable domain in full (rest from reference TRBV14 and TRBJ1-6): EAGVTQFPSHSVIEKGQTVTLRCDPISGHDNLYWYRRVMGKEIKFLLHFVKESKQDESGMPNNRFLAERTGGTYSTLKVQPAELEDSGVYFCASSPGGYNSPLHFGNGTRLTVT.

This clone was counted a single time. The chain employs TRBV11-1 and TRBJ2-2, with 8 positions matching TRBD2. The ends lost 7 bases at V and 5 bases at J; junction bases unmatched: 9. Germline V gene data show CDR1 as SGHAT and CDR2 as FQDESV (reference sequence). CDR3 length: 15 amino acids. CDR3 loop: CASTDGRGVTGELFF. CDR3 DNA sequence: TGTGCCAGCACCGACGGGCGGGGGGTAACCGGGGAGCTGTTTTTT.

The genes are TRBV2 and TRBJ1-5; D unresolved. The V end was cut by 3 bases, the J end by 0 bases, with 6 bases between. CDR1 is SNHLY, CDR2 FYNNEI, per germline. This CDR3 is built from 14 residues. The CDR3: CASSDFLSNQPQHF. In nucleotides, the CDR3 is TGTGCCAGCAGTGACTTCCTTAGCAATCAGCCCCAGCATTTT.

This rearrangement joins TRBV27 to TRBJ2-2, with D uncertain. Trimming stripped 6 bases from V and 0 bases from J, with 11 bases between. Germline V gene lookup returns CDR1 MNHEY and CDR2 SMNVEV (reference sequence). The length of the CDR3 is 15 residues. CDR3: CASRLGLSNTGELFF. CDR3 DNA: TGTGCCAGCAGATTGGGGTTGTCGAACACCGGGGAGCTGTTTTTT.